This TCR beta chain emerged from a study of blood T cell repertoires in COVID-19. The CDR3 contains 11 residues. CDR1 and CDR2 from the germline V gene are MNHEY and SVGAGI. V lost 6 bases, J lost 8 bases, and 0 bases stayed unmatched. Assay used: immunoSEQ multiplex PCR; TCRdb lists only in-frame clones, some missing. The data show fewer than 200,000 clones, with roughly nine tenths seen just once and roughly 1.2% held by the top ten. The cohort comprised adults aged 18 to 89 years residing in approximately 25 US areas. Grouping used clinical history reported by participants in a survey and questionnaire.

The chain combines TRBV6-5 with TRBJ1-4; 7 bases line up with TRBD1. Sequenced: PBMCs or T cells enriched from blood (not recorded which). This receptor was taken from a human donor with acute COVID-19. The donor label of this sample is uncertain. DNA for the CDR3: TGTGCCAGCAGACAGGGGGAAAAACTGTTTTTT. This sequence encodes CASRQGEKLFF.